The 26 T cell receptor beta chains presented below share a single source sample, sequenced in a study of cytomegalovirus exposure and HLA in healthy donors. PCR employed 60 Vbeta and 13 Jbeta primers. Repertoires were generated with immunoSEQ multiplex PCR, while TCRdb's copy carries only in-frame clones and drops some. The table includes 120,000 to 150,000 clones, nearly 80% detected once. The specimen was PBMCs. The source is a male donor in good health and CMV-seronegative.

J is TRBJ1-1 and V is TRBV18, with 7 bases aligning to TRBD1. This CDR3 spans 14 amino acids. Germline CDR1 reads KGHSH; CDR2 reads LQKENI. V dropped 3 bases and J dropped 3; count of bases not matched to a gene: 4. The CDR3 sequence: CASSPWQGDTEAFF. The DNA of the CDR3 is TGTGCCAGCTCACCGTGGCAGGGGGACACTGAAGCTTTCTTT.

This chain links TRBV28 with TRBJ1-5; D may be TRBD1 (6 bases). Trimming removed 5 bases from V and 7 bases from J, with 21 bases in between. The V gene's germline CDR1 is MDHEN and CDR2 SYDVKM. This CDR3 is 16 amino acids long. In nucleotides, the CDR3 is TGTGCCAGCAGTCCGGGGACAAGGGGGAATGGGCAGCCCCAGCATTTT. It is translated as CASSPGTRGNGQPQHF. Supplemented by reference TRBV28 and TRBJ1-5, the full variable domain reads DVKVTQSSRYLVKRTGEKVFLECVQDMDHENMFWYRQDPGLGLRLIYFSYDVKMKEKGDIPEGYSVSREKKERFSLILESASTNQTSMYLCASSPGTRGNGQPQHFGDGTRLSIL.

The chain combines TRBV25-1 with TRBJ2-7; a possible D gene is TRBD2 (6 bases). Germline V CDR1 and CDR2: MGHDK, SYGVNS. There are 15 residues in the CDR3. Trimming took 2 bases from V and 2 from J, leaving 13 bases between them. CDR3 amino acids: CASSEGSPGAYEQYF. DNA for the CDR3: TGTGCCAGCAGTGAAGGTTCCCCGGGGGCCTACGAGCAGTACTTC.

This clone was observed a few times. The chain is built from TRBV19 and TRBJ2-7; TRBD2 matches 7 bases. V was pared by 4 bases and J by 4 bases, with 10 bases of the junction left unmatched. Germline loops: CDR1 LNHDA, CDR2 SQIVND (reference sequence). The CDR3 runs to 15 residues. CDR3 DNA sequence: TGTGCCAGTAGTAAGAGCGGGATTAGTATTTACGAGCAGTACTTC. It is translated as CASSKSGISIYEQYF.

The CDR3 nucleotides read TGTGCCACCCGTCGGGAGGCAGGGTACACAGATACGCAGTATTTT. This codes for CATRREAGYTDTQYF. This rearrangement joins TRBV6-5 to TRBJ2-3; 7 bases align to TRBD2. CDR3 size: 15 residues. CDR1 and CDR2 (germline): MNHEY, SVGAGI. The J segment lost 2 bases and the V segment lost 10 bases, leaving 12 bases of the junction unmatched.

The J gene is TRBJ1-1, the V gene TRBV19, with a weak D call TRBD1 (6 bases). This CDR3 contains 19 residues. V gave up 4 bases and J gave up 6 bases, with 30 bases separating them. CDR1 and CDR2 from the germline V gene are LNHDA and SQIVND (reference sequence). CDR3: CASSTDSHPRDGGLAEAFF. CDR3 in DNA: TGTGCCAGTAGTACGGACAGTCACCCAAGGGATGGGGGTCTTGCTGAAGCTTTCTTT.

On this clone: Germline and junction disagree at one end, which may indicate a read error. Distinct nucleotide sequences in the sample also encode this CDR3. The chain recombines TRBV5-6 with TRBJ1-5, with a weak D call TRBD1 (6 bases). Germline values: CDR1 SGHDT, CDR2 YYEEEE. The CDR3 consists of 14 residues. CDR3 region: CASSARNRDQPQHF. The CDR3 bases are TGTGCCAGCAGCGCGAGAAACAGGGATCAGCCCCAGCACTTT.

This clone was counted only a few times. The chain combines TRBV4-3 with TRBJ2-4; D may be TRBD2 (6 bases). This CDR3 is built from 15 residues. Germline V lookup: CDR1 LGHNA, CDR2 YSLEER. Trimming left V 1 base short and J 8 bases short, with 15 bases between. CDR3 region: CASSQVWGTGDIQYF. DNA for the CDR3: TGCGCCAGCAGCCAAGTATGGGGAACGGGGGACATTCAGTACTTC.

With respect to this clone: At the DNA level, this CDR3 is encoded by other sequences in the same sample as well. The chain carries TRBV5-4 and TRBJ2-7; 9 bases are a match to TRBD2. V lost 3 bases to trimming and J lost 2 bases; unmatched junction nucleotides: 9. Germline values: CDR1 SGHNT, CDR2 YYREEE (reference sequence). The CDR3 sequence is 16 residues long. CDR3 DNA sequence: TGTGCCAGCAGCTCGTCCCGAGCGGGAGGAGCCTACGAGCAGTACTTC. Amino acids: CASSSSRAGGAYEQYF.

The CDR3 spells CASSVRTGGYEQYF. The CDR3 nucleotides read TGCGCCAGCAGCGTTCGGACAGGGGGCTACGAGCAGTACTTC. The chain uses TRBV5-1 and TRBJ2-7; 10 nucleotides agree with TRBD1. Per germline, CDR1 SGHRS and CDR2 YFSETQ. J gave up 3 bases and V 4 bases, and 4 bases lay outside the gene matches. The CDR3 loop spans 14 amino acids.

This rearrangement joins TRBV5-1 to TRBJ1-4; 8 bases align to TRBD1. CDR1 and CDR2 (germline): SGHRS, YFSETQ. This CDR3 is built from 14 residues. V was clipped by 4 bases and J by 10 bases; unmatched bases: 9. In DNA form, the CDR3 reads TGCGCCAGCAGCCCCGGACAGGGTGTGGGAAAACTGTTTTTT. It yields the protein CASSPGQGVGKLFF.

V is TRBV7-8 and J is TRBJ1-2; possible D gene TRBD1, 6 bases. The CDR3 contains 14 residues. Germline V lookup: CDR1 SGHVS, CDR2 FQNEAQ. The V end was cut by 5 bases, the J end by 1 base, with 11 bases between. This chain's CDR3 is CASSRDTGNYGYTF. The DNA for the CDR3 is TGTGCCAGCAGCCGGGACACGGGTAACTATGGCTACACCTTC. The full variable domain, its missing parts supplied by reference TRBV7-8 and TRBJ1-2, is GAGVSQSPRYKVAKRGQDVALRCDPISGHVSLFWYQQALGQGPEFLTYFQNEAQLDKSGLPSDRFFAERPEGSVSTLKIQRTQQEDSAVYLCASSRDTGNYGYTFGSGTRLTVV.

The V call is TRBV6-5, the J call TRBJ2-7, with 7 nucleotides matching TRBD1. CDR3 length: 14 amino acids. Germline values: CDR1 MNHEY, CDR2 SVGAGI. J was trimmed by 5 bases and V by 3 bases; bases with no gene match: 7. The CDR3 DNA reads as TGTGCCAGCAGTTATCTAGGGGGCTTCAACGAGCAGTACTTC. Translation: CASSYLGGFNEQYF.

For the CDR3, the DNA is TGCGCCAGCAGCGTTGACAGGGGGAACACCGGGGAGCTGTTTTTT. Translated, it gives CASSVDRGNTGELFF. The rearrangement joins TRBV5-1 to TRBJ2-2; 8 bases fit TRBD1. The CDR3 has 15 amino acids. Trimming took 4 bases from V and 1 from J; bases not matched to a gene: 3. Germline V gives CDR1 SGHRS, CDR2 YFSETQ.

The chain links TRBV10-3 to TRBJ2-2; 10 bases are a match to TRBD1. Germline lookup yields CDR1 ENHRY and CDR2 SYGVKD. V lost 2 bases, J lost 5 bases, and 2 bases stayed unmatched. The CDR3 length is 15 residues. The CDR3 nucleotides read TGTGCCATCAGTGAGAGGACAGGGGGAACCGGGGAGCTGTTTTTT. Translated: CAISERTGGTGELFF.

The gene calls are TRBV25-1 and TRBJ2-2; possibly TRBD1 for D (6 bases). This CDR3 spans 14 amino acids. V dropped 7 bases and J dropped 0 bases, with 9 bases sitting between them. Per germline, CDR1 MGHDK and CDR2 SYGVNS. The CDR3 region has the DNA TGTGCCAGCACAGGGGACGCGAACACCGGGGAGCTGTTTTTT. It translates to CASTGDANTGELFF.

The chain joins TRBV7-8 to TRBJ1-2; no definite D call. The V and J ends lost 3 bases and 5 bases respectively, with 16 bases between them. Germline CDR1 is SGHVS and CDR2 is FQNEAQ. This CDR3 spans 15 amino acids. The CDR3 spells CASSFERGNFYGYTF. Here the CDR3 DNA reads TGTGCCAGCAGCTTCGAACGGGGTAACTTTTATGGCTACACCTTC.

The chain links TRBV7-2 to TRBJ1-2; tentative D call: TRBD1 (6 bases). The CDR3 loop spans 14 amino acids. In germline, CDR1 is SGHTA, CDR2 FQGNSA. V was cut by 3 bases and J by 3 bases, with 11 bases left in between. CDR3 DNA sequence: TGTGCCAGCAGCTTTAGTCGACAGGACTATGGCTACACCTTC. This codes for CASSFSRQDYGYTF.

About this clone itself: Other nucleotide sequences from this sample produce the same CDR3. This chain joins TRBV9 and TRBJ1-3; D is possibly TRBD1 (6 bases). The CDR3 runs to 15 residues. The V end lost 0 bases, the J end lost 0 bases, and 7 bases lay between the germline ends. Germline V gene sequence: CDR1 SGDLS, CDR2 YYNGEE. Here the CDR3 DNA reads TGTGCCAGCAGCGTAGGAGGGGGCTCTGGAAACACCATATATTTT. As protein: CASSVGGGSGNTIYF.

The CDR3 reads CASRAQGETQYF. The CDR3 region has the DNA TGTGCCAGCAGGGCCCAGGGGGAGACCCAGTACTTC. The chain joins TRBV2 to TRBJ2-5, with a tentative D call TRBD1 (6 bases). Germline V CDR1 and CDR2: SNHLY, FYNNEI. Deletions cut 6 bases from V and 5 bases from J, with 10 bases between. The CDR3 extends over 12 amino acids.

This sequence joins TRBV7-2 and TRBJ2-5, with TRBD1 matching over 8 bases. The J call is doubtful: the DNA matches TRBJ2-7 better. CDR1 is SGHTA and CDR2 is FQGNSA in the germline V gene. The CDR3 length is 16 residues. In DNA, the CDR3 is TGTGCCAGCAGCTTAGCATTTGGACAGGGCCCCTACGAGCAGTACTTC. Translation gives CASSLAFGQGPYEQYF.

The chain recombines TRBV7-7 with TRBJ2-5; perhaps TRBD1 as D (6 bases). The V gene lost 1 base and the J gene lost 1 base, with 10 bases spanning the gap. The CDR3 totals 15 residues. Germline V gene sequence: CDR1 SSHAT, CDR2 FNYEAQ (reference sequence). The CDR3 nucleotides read TGTGCCAGCAGCTTAGGTACAGGGTTCCAAGAGACCCAGTACTTC. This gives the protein CASSLGTGFQETQYF.

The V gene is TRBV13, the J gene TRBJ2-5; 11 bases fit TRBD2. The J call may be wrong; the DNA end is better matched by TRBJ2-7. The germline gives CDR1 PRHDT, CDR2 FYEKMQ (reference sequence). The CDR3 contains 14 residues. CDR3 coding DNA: TGTGCCAGTCGTAATAGCGGGGGGGGGTACGAGCAGTACTTC. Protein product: CASRNSGGGYEQYF.

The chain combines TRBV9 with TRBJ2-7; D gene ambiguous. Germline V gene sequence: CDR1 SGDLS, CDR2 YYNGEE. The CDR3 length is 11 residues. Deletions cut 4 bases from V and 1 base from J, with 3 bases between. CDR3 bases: TGTGCCAGCAGCCATTCCTACGAGCAGTACTTC. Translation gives CASSHSYEQYF.

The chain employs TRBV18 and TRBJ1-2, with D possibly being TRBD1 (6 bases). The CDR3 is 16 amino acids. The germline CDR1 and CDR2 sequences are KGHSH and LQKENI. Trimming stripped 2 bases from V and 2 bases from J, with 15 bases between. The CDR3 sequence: CASSPEKNRANYGYTF. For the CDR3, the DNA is TGTGCCAGCTCACCAGAGAAGAACAGGGCAAACTATGGCTACACCTTC.

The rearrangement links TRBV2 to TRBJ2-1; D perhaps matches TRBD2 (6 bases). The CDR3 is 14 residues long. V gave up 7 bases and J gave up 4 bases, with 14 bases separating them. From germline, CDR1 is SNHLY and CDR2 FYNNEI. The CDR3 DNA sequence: TGTGCCAGCAACCGACTAGACAGATACAATGAGCAGTTCTTC. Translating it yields CASNRLDRYNEQFF.